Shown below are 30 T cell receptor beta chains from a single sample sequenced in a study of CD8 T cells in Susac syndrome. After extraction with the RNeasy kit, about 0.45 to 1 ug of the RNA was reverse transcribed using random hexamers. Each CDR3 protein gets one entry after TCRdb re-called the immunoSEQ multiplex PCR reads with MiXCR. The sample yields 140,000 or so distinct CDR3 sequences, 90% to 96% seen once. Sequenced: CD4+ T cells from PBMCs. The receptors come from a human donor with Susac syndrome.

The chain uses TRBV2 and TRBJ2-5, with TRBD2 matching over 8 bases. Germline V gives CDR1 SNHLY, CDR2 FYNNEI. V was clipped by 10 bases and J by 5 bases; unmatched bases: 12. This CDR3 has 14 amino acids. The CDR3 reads CATGGTGGRETQYF. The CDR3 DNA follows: TGTGCCACCGGAGGGACGGGGGGGCGTGAGACCCAGTACTTC. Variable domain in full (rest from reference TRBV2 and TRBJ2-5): EPEVTQTPSHQVTQMGQEVILRCVPISNHLYFYWYRQILGQKVEFLVSFYNNEISEKSEIFDDQFSVERPDGSNFTLKIRSTKLEDSAMYFCATGGTGGRETQYFGPGTRLLVL.

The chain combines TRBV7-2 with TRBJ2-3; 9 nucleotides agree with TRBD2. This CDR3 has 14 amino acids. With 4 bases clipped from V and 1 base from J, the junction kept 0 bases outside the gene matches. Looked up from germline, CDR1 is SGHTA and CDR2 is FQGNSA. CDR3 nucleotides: TGTGCCAGCAGCTCTAGCGGGGGCACAGATACGCAGTATTTT. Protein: CASSSSGGTDTQYF.

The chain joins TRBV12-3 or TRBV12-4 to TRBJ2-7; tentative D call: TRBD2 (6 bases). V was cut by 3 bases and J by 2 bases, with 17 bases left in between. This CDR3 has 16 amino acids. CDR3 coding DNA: TGTGCCAGCAGTTTCCCCGGGACGGGAGAGGCCTACGAGCAGTACTTC. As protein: CASSFPGTGEAYEQYF.

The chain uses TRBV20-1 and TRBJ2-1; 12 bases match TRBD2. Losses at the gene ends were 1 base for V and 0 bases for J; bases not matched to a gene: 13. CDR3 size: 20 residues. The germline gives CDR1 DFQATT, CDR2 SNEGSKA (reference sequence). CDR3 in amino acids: CSARVPGRTSGTSSYNEQFF. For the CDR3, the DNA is TGCAGTGCTAGAGTTCCTGGCAGGACTAGCGGGACCAGCTCCTACAATGAGCAGTTCTTC.

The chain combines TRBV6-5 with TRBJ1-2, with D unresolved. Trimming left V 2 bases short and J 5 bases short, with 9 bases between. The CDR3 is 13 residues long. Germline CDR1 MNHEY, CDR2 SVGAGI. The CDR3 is CASSYDGGYGYTF. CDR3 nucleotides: TGTGCCAGCAGTTACGATGGTGGATATGGCTACACCTTC.

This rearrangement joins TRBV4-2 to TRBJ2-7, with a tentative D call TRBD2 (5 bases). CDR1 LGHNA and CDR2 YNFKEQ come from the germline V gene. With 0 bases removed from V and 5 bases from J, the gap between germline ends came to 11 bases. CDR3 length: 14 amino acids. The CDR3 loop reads CASSQEGYSDEQYF. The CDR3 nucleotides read TGTGCCAGCAGCCAAGAGGGGTATAGCGACGAGCAGTACTTC.

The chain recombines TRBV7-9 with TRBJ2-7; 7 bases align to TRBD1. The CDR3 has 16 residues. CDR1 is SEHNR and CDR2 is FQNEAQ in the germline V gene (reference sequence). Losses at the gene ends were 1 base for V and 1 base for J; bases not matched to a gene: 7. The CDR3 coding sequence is TGTGCCAGCAGCTTAGAAGGGGGCTTTTCTTCCTACGAGCAGTACTTC. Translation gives CASSLEGGFSSYEQYF. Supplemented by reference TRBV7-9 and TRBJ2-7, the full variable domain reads DTGVSQNPRHKITKRGQNVTFRCDPISEHNRLYWYRQTLGQGPEFLTYFQNEAQLEKSRLLSDRFSAERPKGSFSTLEIQRTEQGDSAMYLCASSLEGGFSSYEQYFGPGTRLTVT.

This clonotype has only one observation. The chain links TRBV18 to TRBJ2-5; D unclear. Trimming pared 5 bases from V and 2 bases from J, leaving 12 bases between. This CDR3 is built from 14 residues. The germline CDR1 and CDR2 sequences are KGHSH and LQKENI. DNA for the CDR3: TGTGCCAGCTCATCGAGGAAAGGGCAAGAGACCCAGTACTTC. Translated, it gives CASSSRKGQETQYF.

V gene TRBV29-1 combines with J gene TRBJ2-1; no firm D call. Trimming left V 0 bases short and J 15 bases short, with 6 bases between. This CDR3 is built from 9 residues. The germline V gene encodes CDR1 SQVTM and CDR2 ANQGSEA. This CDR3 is CSVEDSPFF. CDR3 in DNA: TGCAGCGTTGAAGACTCTCCGTTCTTC.

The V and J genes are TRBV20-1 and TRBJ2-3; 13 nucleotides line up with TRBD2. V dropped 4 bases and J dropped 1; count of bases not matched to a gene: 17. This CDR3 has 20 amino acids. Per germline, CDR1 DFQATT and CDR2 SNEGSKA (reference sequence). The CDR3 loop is CSANPSPTSGGLFGTDTQYF. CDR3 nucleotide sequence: TGCAGTGCTAACCCCTCACCGACTAGCGGGGGGCTATTCGGCACAGATACGCAGTATTTT.

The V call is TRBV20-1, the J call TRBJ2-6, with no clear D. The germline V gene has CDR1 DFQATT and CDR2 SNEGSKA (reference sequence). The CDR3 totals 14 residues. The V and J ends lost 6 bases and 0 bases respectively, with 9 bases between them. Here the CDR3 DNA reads TGCAGTGCCACAGACCTCTCTGGGGCCAACGTCCTGACTTTC. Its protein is CSATDLSGANVLTF.

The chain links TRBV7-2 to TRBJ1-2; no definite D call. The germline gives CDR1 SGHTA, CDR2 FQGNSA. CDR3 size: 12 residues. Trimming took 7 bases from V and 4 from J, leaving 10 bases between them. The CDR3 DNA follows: TGTGCCAGCAAGCAAGGAGCCTATGGCTACACCTTC. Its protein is CASKQGAYGYTF.

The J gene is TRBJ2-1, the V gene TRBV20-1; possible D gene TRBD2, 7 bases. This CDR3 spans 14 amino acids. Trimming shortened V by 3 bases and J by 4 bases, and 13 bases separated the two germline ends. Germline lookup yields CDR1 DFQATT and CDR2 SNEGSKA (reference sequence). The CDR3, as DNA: TGCAGTGCTAGGGGGGGGCGAGTGTACAATGAGCAGTTCTTC. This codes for CSARGGRVYNEQFF.

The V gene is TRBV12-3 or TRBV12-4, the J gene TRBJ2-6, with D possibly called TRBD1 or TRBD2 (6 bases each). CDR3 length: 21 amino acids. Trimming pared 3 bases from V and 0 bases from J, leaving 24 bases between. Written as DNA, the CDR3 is TGTGCCAGCAGTTTCGGGAGTTGGTTACAGGGCGCATTCTCTGGGGCCAACGTCCTGACTTTC. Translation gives CASSFGSWLQGAFSGANVLTF.

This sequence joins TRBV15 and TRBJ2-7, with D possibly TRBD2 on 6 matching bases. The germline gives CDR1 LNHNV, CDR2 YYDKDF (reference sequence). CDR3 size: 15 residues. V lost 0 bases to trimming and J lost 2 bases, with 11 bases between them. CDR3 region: CATSREVGGTYEQYF. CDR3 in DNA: TGTGCCACCAGCAGAGAGGTTGGCGGGACCTACGAGCAGTACTTC.

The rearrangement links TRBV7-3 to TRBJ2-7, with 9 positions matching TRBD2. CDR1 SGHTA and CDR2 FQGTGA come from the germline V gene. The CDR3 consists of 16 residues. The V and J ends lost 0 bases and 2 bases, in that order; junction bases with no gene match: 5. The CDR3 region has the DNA TGTGCCAGCAGCTTAACGGCGGCGGGAGGGACCTACGAGCAGTACTTC. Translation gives CASSLTAAGGTYEQYF.

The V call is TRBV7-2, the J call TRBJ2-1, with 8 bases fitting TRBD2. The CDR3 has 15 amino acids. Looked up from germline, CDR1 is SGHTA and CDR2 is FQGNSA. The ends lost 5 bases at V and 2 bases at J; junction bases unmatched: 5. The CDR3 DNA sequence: TGTGCCAGCAGCCGTAGCGGGACTACCTACAATGAGCAGTTCTTC. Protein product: CASSRSGTTYNEQFF. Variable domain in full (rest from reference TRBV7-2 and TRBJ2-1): GAGVSQSPSNKVTEKGKDVELRCDPISGHTALYWYRQSLGQGLEFLIYFQGNSAPDKSGLPSDRFSAERTGGSVSTLTIQRTQQEDSAVYLCASSRSGTTYNEQFFGPGTRLTVL.

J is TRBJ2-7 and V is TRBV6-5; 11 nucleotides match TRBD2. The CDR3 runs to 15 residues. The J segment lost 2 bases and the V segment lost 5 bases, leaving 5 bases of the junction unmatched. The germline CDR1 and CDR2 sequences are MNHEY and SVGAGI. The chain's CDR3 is CASSGGTSGPYEQYF. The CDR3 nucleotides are TGTGCCAGCAGTGGGGGGACTAGCGGTCCCTACGAGCAGTACTTC.

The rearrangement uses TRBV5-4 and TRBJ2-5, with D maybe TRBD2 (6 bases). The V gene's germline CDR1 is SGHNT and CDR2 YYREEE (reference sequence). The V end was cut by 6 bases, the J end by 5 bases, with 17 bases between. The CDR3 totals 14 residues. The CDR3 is CASMFLEGGETQYF. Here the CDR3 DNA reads TGTGCCAGCATGTTCCTGGAGGGCGGGGAGACCCAGTACTTC.

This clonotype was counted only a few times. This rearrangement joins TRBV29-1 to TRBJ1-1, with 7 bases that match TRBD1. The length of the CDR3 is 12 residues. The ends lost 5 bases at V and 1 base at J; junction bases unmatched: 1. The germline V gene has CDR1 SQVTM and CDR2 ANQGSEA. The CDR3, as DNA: TGCAGCGTTCGACAGGGGAACACTGAAGCTTTCTTT. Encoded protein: CSVRQGNTEAFF.

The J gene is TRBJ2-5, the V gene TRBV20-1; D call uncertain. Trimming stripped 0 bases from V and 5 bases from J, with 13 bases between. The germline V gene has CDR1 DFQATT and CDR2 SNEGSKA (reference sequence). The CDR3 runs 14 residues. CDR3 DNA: TGCAGTGCTAGAGATCTTTCAGTTGGCGAGACCCAGTACTTC. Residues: CSARDLSVGETQYF.

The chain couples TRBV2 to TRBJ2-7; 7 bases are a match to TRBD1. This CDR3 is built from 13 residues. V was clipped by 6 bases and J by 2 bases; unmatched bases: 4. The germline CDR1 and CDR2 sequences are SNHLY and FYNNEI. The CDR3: CASRADRPYEQYF. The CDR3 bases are TGTGCCAGCAGGGCGGACAGGCCCTACGAGCAGTACTTC. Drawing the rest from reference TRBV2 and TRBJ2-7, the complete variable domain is EPEVTQTPSHQVTQMGQEVILRCVPISNHLYFYWYRQILGQKVEFLVSFYNNEISEKSEIFDDQFSVERPDGSNFTLKIRSTKLEDSAMYFCASRADRPYEQYFGPGTRLTVT.

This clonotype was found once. CDR3 bases: TGTGCCAGCTCACTGAGGACAGGGATCGACTCACCCCTCCACTTT. Its protein is CASSLRTGIDSPLHF. The genes are TRBV18 and TRBJ1-6; TRBD1 agrees at 8 bases. The V and J ends lost 4 bases and 10 bases, in that order; junction bases with no gene match: 9. The CDR3 loop spans 15 amino acids. Per the germline V gene, CDR1 is KGHSH and CDR2 is LQKENI.

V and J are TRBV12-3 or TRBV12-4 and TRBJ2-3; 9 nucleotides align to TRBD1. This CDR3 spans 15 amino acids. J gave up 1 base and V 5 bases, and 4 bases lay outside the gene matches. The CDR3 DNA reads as TGTGCCAGCAGTCCAACAGGGGGCGGCACAGATACGCAGTATTTT. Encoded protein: CASSPTGGGTDTQYF.

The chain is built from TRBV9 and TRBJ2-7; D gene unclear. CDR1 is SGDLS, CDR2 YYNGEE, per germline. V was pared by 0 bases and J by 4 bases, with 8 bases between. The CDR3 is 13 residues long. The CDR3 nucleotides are TGTGCCAGCAGCGTAGCCCCGCTATACGAGCAGTACTTC. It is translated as CASSVAPLYEQYF. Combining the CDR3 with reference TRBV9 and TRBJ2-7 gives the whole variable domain DSGVTQTPKHLITATGQRVTLRCSPRSGDLSVYWYQQSLDQGLQFLIQYYNGEERAKGNILERFSAQQFPDLHSELNLSSLELGDSALYFCASSVAPLYEQYFGPGTRLTVT.

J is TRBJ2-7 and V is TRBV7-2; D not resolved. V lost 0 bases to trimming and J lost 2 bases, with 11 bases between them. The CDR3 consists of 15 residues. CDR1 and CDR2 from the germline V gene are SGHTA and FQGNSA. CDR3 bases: TGTGCCAGCAGCTTAGCCGTAACCGGAACCTACGAGCAGTACTTC. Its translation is CASSLAVTGTYEQYF.

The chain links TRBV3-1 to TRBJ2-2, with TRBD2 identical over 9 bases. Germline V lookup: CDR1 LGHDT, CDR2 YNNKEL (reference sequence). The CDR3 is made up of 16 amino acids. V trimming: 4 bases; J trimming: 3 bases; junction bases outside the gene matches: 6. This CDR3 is CASSPLSGRYTGELFF. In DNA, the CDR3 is TGTGCCAGCAGCCCGCTCAGCGGGAGGTACACCGGGGAGCTGTTTTTT.

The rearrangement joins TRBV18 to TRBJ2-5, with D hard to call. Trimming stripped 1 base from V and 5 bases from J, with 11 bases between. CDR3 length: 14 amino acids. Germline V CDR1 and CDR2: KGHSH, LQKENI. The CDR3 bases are TGTGCCAGCTCACCACAGGCCCTGGGGGAGACCCAGTACTTC. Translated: CASSPQALGETQYF.

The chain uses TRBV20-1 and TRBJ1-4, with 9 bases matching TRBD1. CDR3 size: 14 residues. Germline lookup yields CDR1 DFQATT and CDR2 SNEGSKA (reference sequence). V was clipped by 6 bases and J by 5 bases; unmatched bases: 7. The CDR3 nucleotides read TGCAGTGCAAGCCGCGGGACAGGGAATGAAAAACTGTTTTTT. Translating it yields CSASRGTGNEKLFF.

CDR3 in amino acids: CASSAHYRASHYNEQFF. The CDR3 nucleotides read TGTGCCAGCAGCGCTCATTACCGGGCTAGCCATTACAATGAGCAGTTCTTC. The V gene is TRBV9, the J gene TRBJ2-1; a possible D gene is TRBD2 (5 bases). The CDR3 has 17 amino acids. Germline assignment: CDR1 SGDLS and CDR2 YYNGEE. V was shortened by 3 bases and J by 4 bases, with 20 bases between the two germline ends.